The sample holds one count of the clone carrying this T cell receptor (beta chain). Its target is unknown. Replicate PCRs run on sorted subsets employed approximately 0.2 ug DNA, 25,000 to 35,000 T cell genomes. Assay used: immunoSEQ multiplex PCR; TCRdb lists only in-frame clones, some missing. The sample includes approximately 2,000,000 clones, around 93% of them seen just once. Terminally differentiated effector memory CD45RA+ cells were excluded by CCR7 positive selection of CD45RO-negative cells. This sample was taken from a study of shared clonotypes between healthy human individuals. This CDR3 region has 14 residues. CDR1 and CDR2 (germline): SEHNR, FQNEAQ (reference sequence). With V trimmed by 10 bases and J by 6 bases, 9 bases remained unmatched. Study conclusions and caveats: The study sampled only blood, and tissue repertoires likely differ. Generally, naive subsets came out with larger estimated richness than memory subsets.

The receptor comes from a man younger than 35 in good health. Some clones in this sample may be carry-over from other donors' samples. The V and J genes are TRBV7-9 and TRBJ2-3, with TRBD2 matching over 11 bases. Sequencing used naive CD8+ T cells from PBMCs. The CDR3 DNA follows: TGTGCCATCAACCGACTAGCGGGATTCGATACGCAGTATTTT. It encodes CAINRLAGFDTQYF.